Listed here are 5 T cell receptor beta chains from one sample, sequenced in a study of cytotoxic CD8 clonotypes in ibrutinib-treated CLL. Data came from immunoSEQ multiplex PCR; TCRdb stores just in-frame clones and leaves some out. The sample holds about 200,000 clones, 79% seen once. The sequencing used PBMCs, collected after 12 months of ibrutinib treatment. These receptors came from a human donor with chronic lymphocytic leukemia.

The genes are TRBV7-2 and TRBJ2-3; D call uncertain. The V gene's germline CDR1 is SGHTA and CDR2 FQGNSA. The V end was cut by 4 bases, the J end by 5 bases, with 7 bases between. CDR3 length equals 12 residues. Here the CDR3 DNA reads TGTGCCAGCAGCTCCCTCATAGATACGCAGTATTTT. Its protein is CASSSLIDTQYF.

This clone was found once. This sequence joins TRBV19 and TRBJ1-5, with TRBD1 matching over 8 bases. The ends lost 2 bases at V and 7 bases at J; junction bases unmatched: 4. The germline gives CDR1 LNHDA, CDR2 SQIVND (reference sequence). The CDR3 totals 14 residues. The CDR3 DNA follows: TGTGCCAGTAGTATAAGGACAGGGCCCCAGCCCCAGCATTTT. It translates to CASSIRTGPQPQHF.

This clone turned up a few times. This sequence joins TRBV7-9 and TRBJ1-6; D is unresolved. V lost 1 base to trimming and J lost 10 bases, with 14 bases between them. The CDR3 totals 15 residues. Looked up from germline, CDR1 is SEHNR and CDR2 is FQNEAQ (reference sequence). CDR3 sequence reads: CASSLGSARNSPLHF. As DNA, the CDR3 is TGTGCCAGCAGCTTAGGGTCAGCCAGGAACTCACCCCTCCACTTT.

The chain employs TRBV7-8 and TRBJ2-1, with D perhaps given as TRBD1 or TRBD2 (5 bases each). The CDR3 loop spans 15 amino acids. V was pared by 1 base and J by 4 bases, with 11 bases between. Germline V gene data show CDR1 as SGHVS and CDR2 as FQNEAQ. Here the CDR3 reads CASSLVRWGYNEQFF. The CDR3 DNA is TGTGCCAGCAGCTTAGTAAGGTGGGGGTACAATGAGCAGTTCTTC.

The V call is TRBV25-1, the J call TRBJ2-1; TRBD2 aligns across 12 bases. Per germline, CDR1 MGHDK and CDR2 SYGVNS. V dropped 4 bases and J dropped 0; count of bases not matched to a gene: 7. The CDR3 contains 18 residues. The DNA for the CDR3 is TGTGCCAGCAGTGGTCCTAGCGGGAGGGTCCCCTCCTACAATGAGCAGTTCTTC. Translation: CASSGPSGRVPSYNEQFF.